This T cell receptor beta chain is from a study of radiation and T cells in renal cell carcinoma. Time point here: blood 2 weeks post-SBRT. Treatment in this sample: 15 Gy SBRT to primary tumor, nephrectomy 4 weeks later. The germline CDR1 and CDR2 sequences are SGHAT and FQNNGV. This CDR3 comprises 16 residues. Trimming shortened V by 1 base and J by 5 bases, and 16 bases separated the two germline ends. Using immunoSEQ multiplex PCR, the repertoire was profiled, and TCRdb retains in-frame clones only, with some absent. Among roughly 130,000 clones listed, about 88% were seen once. The material sequenced was blood, taken from a patient whose treatment included radiotherapy and nephrectomy. The chain has TRBV11-2 and TRBJ2-3; weak D call: TRBD2 (7 bases). This clonotype originated in a woman in her 70s with renal cell carcinoma. This CDR3 is CASSLGAAGAGDTQYF. The CDR3 DNA sequence: TGTGCCAGCAGCTTAGGGGCCGCGGGGGCCGGAGATACGCAGTATTTT. The full variable domain, with the rest looked up from reference TRBV11-2 and TRBJ2-3, is EAGVAQSPRYKIIEKRQSVAFWCNPISGHATLYWYQQILGQGPKLLIQFQNNGVVDDSQLPKDRFSAERLKGVDSTLKIQPAKLEDSAVYLCASSLGAAGAGDTQYFGPGTRLTVL.